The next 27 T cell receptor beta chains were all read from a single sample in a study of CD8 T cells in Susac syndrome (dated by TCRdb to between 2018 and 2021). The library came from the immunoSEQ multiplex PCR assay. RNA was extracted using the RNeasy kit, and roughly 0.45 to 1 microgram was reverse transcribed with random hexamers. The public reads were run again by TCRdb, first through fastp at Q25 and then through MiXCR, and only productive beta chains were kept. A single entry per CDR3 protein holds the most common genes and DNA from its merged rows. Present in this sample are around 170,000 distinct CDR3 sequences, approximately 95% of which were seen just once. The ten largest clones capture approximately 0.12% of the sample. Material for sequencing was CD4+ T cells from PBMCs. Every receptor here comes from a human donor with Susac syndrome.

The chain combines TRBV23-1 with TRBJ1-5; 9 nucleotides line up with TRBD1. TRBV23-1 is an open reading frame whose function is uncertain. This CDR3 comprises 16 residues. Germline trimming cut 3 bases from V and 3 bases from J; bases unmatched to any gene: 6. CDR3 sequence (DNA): TGCGCCAGCAGTCACCAACGGGACAGGGACAATCAGCCCCAGCATTTT. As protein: CASSHQRDRDNQPQHF.

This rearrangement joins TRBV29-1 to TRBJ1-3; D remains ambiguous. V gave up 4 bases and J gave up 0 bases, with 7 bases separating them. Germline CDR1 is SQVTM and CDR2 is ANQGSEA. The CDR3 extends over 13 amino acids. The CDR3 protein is CSVGGSSGNTIYF. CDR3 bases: TGCAGCGTTGGAGGGAGCTCTGGAAACACCATATATTTT.

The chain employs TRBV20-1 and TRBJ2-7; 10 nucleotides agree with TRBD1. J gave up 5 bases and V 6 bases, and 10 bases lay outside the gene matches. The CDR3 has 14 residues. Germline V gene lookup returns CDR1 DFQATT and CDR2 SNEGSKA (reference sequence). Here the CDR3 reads CSAKLGTGADEQYV. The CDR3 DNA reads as TGCAGTGCCAAGCTAGGGACAGGGGCCGACGAGCAGTACGTC.

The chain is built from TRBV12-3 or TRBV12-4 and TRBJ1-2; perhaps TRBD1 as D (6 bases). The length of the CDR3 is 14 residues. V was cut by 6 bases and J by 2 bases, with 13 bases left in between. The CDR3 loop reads CASSVNRVNYGYTF. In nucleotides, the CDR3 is TGTGCCAGCAGCGTCAACAGGGTAAACTATGGCTACACCTTC.

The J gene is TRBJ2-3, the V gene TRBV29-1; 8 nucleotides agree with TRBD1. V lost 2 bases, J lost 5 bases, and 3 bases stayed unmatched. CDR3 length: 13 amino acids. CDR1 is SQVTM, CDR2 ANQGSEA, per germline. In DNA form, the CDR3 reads TGCAGCGTTGAACAGGGGGCAGGAGATACGCAGTATTTT. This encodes CSVEQGAGDTQYF.

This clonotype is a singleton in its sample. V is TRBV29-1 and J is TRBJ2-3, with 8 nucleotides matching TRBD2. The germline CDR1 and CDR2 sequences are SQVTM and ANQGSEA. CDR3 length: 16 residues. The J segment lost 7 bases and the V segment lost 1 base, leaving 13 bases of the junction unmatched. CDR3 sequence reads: CSVEGVSGVLGNTQYF. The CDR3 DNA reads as TGCAGCGTTGAAGGTGTTAGCGGGGTCCTCGGAAATACGCAGTATTTT.

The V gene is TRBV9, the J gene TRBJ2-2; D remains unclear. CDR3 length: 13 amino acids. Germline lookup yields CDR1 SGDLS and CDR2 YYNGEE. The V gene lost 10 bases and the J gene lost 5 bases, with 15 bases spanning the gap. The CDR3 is CAATSGETGELFF. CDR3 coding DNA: TGTGCCGCTACCAGTGGTGAGACCGGGGAGCTGTTTTTT.

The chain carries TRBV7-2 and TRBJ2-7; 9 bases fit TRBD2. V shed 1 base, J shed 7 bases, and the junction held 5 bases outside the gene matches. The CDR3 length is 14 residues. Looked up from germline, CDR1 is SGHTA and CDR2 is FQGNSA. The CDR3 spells CASSLGLRGGEQYV. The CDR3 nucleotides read TGTGCCAGCAGCTTAGGCTTGCGGGGGGGTGAGCAGTACGTC.

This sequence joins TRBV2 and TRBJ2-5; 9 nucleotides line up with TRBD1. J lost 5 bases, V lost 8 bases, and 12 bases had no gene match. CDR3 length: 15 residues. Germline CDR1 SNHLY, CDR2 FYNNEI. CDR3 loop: CASQKPTGGGETQYF. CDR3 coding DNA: TGTGCCAGCCAAAAGCCGACAGGGGGTGGCGAGACCCAGTACTTC.

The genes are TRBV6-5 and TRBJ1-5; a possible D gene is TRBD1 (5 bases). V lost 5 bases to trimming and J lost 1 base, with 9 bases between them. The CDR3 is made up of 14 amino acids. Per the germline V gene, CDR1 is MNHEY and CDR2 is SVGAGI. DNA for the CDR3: TGTGCCAGCAGTACTAGGGGAAGCAATCAGCCCCAGCATTTT. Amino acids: CASSTRGSNQPQHF.

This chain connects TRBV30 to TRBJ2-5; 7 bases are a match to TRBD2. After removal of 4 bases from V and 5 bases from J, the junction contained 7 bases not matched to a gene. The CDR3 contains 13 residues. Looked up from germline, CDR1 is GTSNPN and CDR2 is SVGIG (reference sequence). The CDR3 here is CAWKRLARETQYF. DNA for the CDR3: TGTGCCTGGAAGAGACTAGCCCGGGAGACCCAGTACTTC. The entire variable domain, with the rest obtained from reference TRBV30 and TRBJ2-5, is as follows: SQTIHQWPATLVQPVGSPLSLECTVEGTSNPNLYWYRQAAGRGLQLLFYSVGIGQISSEVPQNLSASRPQDRQFILSSKKLLLSDSGFYLCAWKRLARETQYFGPGTRLLVL.

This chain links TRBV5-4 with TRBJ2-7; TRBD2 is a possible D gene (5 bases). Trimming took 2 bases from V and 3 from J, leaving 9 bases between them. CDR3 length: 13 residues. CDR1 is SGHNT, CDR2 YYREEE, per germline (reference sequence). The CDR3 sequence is CASSFPGNYEQYF. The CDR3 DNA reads TGTGCCAGCAGCTTCCCGGGGAACTACGAGCAGTACTTC.

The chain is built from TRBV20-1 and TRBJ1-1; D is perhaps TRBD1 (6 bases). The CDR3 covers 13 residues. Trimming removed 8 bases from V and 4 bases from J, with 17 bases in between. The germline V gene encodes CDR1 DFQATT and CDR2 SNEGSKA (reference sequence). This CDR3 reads CSTYRDGLTEAFF. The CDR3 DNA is TGCAGTACCTACAGGGACGGGCTCACTGAAGCTTTCTTT.

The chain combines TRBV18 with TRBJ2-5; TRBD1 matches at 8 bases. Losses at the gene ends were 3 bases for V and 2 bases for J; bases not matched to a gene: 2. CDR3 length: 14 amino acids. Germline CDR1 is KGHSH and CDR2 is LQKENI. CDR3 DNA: TGTGCCAGCTCACCTACAGGGGGACAAGAGACCCAGTACTTC. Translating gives CASSPTGGQETQYF.

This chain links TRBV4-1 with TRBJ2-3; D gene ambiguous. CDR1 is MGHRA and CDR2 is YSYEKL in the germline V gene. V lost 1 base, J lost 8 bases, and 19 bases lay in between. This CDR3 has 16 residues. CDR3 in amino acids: CASSQVDLLIYGTQYF. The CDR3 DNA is TGCGCCAGCAGCCAAGTGGATCTACTAATCTATGGTACGCAGTATTTT.

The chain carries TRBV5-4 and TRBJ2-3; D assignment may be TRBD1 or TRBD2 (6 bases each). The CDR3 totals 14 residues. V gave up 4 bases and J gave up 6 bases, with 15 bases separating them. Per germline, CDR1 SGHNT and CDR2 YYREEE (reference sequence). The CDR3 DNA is TGTGCCAGCAGCGAGGGGGGCAACGGGGATACGCAGTATTTT. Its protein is CASSEGGNGDTQYF.

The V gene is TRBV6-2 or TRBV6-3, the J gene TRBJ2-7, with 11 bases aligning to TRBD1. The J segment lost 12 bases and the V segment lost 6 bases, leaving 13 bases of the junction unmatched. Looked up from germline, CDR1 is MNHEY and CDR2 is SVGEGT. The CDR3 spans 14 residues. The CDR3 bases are TGTGCCAGCAGCACGGACAGGGGGCCGAACAAAGGGTACGTC. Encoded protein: CASSTDRGPNKGYV.

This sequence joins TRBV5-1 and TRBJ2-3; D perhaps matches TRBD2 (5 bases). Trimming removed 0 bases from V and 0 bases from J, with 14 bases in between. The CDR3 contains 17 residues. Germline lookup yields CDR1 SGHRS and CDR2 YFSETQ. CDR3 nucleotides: TGCGCCAGCAGCTTGGGGAGCGGTGTACCTAGCACAGATACGCAGTATTTT. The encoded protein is CASSLGSGVPSTDTQYF.

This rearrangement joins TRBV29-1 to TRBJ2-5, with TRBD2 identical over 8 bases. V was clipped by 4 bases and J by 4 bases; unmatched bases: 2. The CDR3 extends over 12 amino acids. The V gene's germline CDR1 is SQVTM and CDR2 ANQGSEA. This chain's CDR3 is CSVGGRRETQYF. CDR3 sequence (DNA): TGCAGCGTTGGCGGGAGGCGAGAGACCCAGTACTTC.

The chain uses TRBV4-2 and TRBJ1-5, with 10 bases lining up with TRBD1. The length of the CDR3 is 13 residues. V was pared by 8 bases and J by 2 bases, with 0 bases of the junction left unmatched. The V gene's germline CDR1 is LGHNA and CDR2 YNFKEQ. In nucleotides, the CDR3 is TGTGCCAGCGGGACAGGGGGCAATCAGCCCCAGCATTTT. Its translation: CASGTGGNQPQHF.

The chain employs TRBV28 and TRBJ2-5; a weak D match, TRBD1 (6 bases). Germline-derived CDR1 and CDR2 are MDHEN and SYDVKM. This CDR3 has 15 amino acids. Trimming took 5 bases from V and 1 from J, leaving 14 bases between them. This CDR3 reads CASSAATGSQETQYF. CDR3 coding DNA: TGTGCCAGCAGTGCAGCTACAGGGAGCCAAGAGACCCAGTACTTC.

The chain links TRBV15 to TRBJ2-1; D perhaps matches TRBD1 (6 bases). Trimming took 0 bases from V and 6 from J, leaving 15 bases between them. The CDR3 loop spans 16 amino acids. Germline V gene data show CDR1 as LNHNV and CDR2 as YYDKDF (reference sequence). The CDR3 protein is CATSREFGQLLNEQFF. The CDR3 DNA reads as TGTGCCACCAGCAGAGAGTTCGGACAGCTACTCAATGAGCAGTTCTTC.

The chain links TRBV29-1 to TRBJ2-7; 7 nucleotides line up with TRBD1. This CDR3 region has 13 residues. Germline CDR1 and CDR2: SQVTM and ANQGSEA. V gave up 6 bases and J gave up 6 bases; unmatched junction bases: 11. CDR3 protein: CSVMDRLGSEQYF. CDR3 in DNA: TGCAGCGTCATGGACAGGTTGGGTAGCGAGCAGTACTTC.

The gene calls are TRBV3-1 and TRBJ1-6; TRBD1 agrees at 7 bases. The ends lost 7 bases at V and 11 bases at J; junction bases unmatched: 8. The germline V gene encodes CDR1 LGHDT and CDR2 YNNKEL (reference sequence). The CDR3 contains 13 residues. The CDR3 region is CASTKGAWTPLHF. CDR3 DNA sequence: TGTGCCAGCACAAAGGGGGCTTGGACACCCCTCCACTTT.

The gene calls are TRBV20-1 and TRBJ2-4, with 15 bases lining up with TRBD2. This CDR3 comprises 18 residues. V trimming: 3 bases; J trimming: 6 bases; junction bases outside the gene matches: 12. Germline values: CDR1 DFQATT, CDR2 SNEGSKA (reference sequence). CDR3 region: CSARQTGLAGGFGNIQYF. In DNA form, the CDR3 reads TGCAGTGCTAGGCAAACGGGACTAGCGGGGGGTTTTGGAAACATTCAGTACTTC.

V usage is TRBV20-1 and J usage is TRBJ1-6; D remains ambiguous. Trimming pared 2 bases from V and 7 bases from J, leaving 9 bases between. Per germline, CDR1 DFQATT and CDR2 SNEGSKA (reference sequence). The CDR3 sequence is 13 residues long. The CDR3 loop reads CSARPSGNSPLHF. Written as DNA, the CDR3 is TGCAGTGCTAGACCGTCGGGGAATTCACCCCTCCACTTT.

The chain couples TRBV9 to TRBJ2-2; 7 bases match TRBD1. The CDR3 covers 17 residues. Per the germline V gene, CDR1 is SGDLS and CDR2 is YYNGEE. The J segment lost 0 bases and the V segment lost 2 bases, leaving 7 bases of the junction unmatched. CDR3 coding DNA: TGTGCCAGCAGCGTTAGGGACAGTGGGGCGAACACCGGGGAGCTGTTTTTT. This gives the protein CASSVRDSGANTGELFF. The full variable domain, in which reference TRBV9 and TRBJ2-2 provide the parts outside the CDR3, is DSGVTQTPKHLITATGQRVTLRCSPRSGDLSVYWYQQSLDQGLQFLIQYYNGEERAKGNILERFSAQQFPDLHSELNLSSLELGDSALYFCASSVRDSGANTGELFFGEGSRLTVL.